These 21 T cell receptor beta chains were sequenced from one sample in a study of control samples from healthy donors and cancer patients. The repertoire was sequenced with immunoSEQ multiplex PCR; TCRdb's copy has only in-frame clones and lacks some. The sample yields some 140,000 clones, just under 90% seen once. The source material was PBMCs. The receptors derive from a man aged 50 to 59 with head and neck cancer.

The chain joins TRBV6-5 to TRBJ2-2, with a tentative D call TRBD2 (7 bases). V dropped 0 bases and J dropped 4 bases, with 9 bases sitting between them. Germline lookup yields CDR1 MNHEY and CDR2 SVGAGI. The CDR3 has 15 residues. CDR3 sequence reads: CASSYSGGRTGELFF. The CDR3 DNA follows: TGTGCCAGCAGTTACTCGGGGGGGCGCACCGGGGAGCTGTTTTTT.

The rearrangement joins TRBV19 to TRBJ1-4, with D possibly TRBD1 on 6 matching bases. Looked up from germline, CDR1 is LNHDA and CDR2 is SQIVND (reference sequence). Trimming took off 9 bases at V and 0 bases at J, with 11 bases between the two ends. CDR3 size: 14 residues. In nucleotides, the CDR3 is TGTGCCAGCCAGGGGTACCCAACTAATGAAAAACTGTTTTTT. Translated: CASQGYPTNEKLFF.

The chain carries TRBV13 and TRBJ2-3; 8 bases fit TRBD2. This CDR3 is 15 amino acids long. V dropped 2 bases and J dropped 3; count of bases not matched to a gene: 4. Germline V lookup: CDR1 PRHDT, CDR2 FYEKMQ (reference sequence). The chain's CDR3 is CASSLYTGGTDTQYF. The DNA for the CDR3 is TGTGCCAGCAGCTTATATACGGGGGGGACAGATACGCAGTATTTT.

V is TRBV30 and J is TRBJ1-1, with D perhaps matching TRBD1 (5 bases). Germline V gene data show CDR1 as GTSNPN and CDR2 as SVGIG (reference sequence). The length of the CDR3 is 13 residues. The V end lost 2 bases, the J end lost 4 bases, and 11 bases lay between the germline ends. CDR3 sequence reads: CAWSNVGGTEAFF. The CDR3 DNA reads TGTGCCTGGAGTAATGTCGGGGGCACTGAAGCTTTCTTT.

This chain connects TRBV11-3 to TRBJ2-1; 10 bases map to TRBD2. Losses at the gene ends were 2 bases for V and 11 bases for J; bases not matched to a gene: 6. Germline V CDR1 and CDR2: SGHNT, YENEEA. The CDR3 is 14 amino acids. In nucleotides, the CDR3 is TGTGCCAGCAGCTTAAGCGGGGGGGCTTTGAAGCAGTTCTTC. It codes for CASSLSGGALKQFF.

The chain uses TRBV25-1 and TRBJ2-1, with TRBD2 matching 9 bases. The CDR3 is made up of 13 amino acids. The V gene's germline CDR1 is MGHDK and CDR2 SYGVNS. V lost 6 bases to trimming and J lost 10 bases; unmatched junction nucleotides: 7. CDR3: CASSRTSAREQFF. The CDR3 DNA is TGTGCCAGCAGCCGGACTAGCGCCAGGGAGCAGTTCTTC.

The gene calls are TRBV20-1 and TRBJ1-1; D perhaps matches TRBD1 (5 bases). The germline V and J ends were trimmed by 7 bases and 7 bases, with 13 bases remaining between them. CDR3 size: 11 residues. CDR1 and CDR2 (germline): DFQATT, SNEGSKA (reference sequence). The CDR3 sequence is CSVLGAIEAFF. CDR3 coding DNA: TGCAGTGTACTTGGGGCCATTGAAGCTTTCTTT.

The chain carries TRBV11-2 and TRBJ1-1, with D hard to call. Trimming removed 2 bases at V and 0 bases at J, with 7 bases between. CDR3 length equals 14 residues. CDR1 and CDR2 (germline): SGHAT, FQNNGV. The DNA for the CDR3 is TGTGCCAGCAGCTTAATGATTGTGAACACTGAAGCTTTCTTT. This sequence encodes CASSLMIVNTEAFF.

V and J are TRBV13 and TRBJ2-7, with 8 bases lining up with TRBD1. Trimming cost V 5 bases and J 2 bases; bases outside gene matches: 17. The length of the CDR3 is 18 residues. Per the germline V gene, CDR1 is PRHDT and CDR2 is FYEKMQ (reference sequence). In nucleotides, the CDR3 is TGTGCCAGCAGCAAAAGACAGGGGTTTTCCGTCGGGCCCTACGAGCAGTACTTC. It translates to CASSKRQGFSVGPYEQYF.

Here the CDR3 reads CASSLVREGWGNQPQHF. DNA for the CDR3: TGCGCCAGCAGCTTGGTCAGGGAGGGTTGGGGCAATCAGCCCCAGCATTTT. V and J are TRBV5-1 and TRBJ1-5, with a weak D call TRBD1 (5 bases). The CDR3 has 17 residues. CDR1 SGHRS and CDR2 YFSETQ come from the germline V gene. V was cut by 0 bases and J by 2 bases, with 15 bases left in between.

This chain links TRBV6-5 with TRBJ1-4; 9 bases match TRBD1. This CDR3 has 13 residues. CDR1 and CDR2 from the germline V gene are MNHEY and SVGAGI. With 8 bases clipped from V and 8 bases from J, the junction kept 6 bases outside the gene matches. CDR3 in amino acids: CASSRQGEEKLFF. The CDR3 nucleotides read TGTGCCAGCTCGCGACAGGGGGAGGAAAAACTGTTTTTT.

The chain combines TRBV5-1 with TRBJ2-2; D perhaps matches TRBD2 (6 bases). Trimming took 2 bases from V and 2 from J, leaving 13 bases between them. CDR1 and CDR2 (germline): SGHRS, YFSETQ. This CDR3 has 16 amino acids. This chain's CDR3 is CASSFGPGSNTGELFF. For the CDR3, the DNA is TGCGCCAGCAGCTTTGGGCCCGGGAGCAACACCGGGGAGCTGTTTTTT.

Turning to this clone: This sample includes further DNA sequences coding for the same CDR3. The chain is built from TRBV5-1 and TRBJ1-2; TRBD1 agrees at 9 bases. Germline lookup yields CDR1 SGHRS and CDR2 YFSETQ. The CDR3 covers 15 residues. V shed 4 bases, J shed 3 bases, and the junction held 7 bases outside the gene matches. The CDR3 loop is CASSTPGQGDYGYTF. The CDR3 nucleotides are TGCGCCAGCAGCACGCCGGGACAGGGTGACTATGGCTACACCTTC.

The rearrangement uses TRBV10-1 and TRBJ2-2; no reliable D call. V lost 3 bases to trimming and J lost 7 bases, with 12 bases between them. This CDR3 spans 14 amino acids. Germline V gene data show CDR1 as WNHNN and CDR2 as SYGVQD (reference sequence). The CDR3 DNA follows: TGCGCCAGCAGTGACCTACCGTTGGACGGGGAGCTGTTTTTT. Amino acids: CASSDLPLDGELFF.

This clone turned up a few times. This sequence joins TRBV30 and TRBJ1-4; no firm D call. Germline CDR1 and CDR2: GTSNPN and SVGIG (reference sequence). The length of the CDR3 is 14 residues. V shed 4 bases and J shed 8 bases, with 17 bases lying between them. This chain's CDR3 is CAWNILGRQEKLFF. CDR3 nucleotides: TGTGCCTGGAATATTCTAGGGCGGCAGGAAAAACTGTTTTTT.

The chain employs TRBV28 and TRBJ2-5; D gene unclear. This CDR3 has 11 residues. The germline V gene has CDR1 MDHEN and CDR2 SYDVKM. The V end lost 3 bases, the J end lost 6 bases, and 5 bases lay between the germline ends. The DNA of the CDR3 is TGTGCCAGCAGTTTTGGGCAGACCCAGTACTTC. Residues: CASSFGQTQYF.

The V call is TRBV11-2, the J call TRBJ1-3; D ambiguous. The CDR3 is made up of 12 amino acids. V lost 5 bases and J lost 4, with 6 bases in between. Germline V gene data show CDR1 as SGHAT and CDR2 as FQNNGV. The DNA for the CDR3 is TGTGCCAGCAGCGCCAGGGGAAACACCATATATTTT. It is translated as CASSARGNTIYF.

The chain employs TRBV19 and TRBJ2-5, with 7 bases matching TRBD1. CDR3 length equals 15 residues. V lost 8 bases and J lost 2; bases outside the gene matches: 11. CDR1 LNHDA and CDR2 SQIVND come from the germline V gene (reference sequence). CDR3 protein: CASPIPQGFQETQYF. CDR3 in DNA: TGTGCCAGTCCAATTCCACAGGGGTTTCAAGAGACCCAGTACTTC.

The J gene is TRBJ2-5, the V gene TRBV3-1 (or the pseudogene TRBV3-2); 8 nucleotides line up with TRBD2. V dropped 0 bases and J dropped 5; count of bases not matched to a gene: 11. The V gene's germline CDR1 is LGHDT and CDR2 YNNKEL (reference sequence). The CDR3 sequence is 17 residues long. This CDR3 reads CASSQDLGTSLMETQYF. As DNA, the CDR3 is TGTGCCAGCAGCCAAGATCTCGGGACTAGTCTAATGGAGACCCAGTACTTC.

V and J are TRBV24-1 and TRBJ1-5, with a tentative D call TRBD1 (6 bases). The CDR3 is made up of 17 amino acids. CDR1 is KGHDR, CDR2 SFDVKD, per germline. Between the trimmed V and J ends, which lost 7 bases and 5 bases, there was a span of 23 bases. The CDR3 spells CATRKKGGRGRHQPQHF. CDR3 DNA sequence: TGTGCCACCAGGAAAAAAGGGGGGCGGGGTCGGCATCAGCCCCAGCATTTT.

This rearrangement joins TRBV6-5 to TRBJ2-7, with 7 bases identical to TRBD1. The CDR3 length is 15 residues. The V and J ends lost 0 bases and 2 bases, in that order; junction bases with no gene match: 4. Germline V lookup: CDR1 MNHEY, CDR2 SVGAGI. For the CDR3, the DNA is TGTGCCAGCAGTTACTCACAGGGGAGCCCCTACGAGCAGTACTTC. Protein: CASSYSQGSPYEQYF.